Following are 22 T cell receptor beta chains from one sample sequenced in a study of post-analysis software for immune sequencing data. Study-level results: Higher frequency in patients than in controls was seen for roughly five TRBV segments, with TRBV5-6, TRBV5-1 and TRBV20-1 among them.

Antigens of these TCRs are unknown. Libraries were made from TCR beta cDNA, and they carried unique molecular identifiers. TCRdb recomputed calls from the PCR reads with MiXCR, one row per CDR3 protein. The sample lists roughly 180,000 distinct CDR3 sequences; around 28% were seen once. Sequencing used blood. These receptors were collected from a girl between 10 and 17 years old with multiple sclerosis.

The rearrangement joins TRBV29-1 to TRBJ2-5; TRBD1 matches 9 bases. The CDR3 totals 13 residues. Per the germline V gene, CDR1 is SQVTM and CDR2 is ANQGSEA. V lost 6 bases and J lost 4; bases outside the gene matches: 6. The CDR3: CSVNRGRIETQYF. The CDR3 DNA reads TGCAGCGTGAACAGGGGGCGCATAGAGACCCAGTACTTC. Full variable domain (missing parts from reference TRBV29-1 and TRBJ2-5): SAVISQKPSRDICQRGTSLTIQCQVDSQVTMMFWYRQQPGQSLTLIATANQGSEATYESGFVIDKFPISRPNLTFSTLTVSNMSPEDSSIYLCSVNRGRIETQYFGPGTRLLVL.

There are many counts of this clonotype. The chain has TRBV7-9 and TRBJ2-7; the match to TRBD2 covers 9 bases. This CDR3 spans 15 amino acids. From germline, CDR1 is SEHNR and CDR2 FQNEAQ (reference sequence). With V trimmed by 3 bases and J by 3 bases, 6 bases remained unmatched. CDR3 in amino acids: CASSFLKAGGYEQYF. For the CDR3, the DNA is TGTGCCAGCAGCTTCTTGAAAGCGGGAGGCTACGAGCAGTACTTC.

In this sample, this clonotype turned up many times. J is TRBJ1-5 and V is TRBV6-6; D possibly corresponds to TRBD1 (6 bases). The V gene lost 6 bases and the J gene lost 7 bases, with 19 bases spanning the gap. Germline V CDR1 and CDR2: MNHNY, SVGAGI (reference sequence). The CDR3 spans 15 residues. The CDR3 DNA follows: TGTGCCAGCAGGACCGGCGGGCAGGGGAAGCAGCCCCAGCATTTT. It encodes CASRTGGQGKQPQHF.

On this clonotype: A read error may explain this, as a much larger clone is one base away. CDR3 bases: TGTGCCAGCAGTATGATTGGGGGATCCGGCGAGCAGTACTTC. This translates into CASSMIGGSGEQYF. V and J are TRBV12-3 or TRBV12-4 and TRBJ2-5, with D perhaps TRBD1 or TRBD2 (5 bases each). The J call is doubtful: the DNA matches TRBJ2-7 better. The CDR3 extends over 14 amino acids.

In regard to this clonotype: This may be a read error, as it is one base from a much larger clone. Here the CDR3 reads CASSQDSGQSSGANVLTF. The CDR3 DNA reads as TGTGCCAGCAGCCAAGACTCGGGACAGAGCTCTGGGGCCAACGTCCTGACTTTC. The V and J genes are TRBV4-2 and TRBJ2-6; 7 bases map to TRBD1. CDR3 length: 18 residues. In germline, CDR1 is LGHNA, CDR2 YNFKEQ. The V gene end was trimmed by 0 bases and the J gene end by 0 bases; junction bases not matched to a gene: 5.

This clonotype was counted between two and nine times. V gene TRBV12-3 or TRBV12-4 combines with J gene TRBJ1-3; D ambiguous. V was clipped by 11 bases and J by 0 bases, with 14 bases between them. The CDR3 extends over 14 amino acids. The CDR3 sequence: CASASGSSGNTIYF. DNA for the CDR3: TGTGCCTCGGCTTCGGGGAGCTCTGGAAACACCATATATTTT.

The V gene is TRBV7-7, the J gene TRBJ2-1; 11 bases are shared with TRBD2. The CDR3 runs to 18 residues. The V and J ends lost 1 base and 1 base, in that order; junction bases with no gene match: 6. Per the germline V gene, CDR1 is SSHAT and CDR2 is FNYEAQ (reference sequence). The CDR3 DNA follows: TGTGCCAGCAGCTTAGGGACTAGCGGGCCCTTATCCTACAATGAGCAGTTCTTC. Amino acid sequence: CASSLGTSGPLSYNEQFF.

The sample holds a few counts of this clonotype. The genes are TRBV5-8 and TRBJ2-5; TRBD2 matches 8 bases. Germline CDR1 reads SGHTS; CDR2 reads YDEGEE. The CDR3 spans 14 residues. V shed 2 bases and J 5 bases; nucleotides not matched to a gene: 5. This CDR3 reads CASSLTSGVETQYF. Here the CDR3 DNA reads TGTGCCAGCAGCTTAACTAGCGGAGTGGAGACCCAGTACTTC.

The genes are TRBV20-1 and TRBJ2-5, with TRBD2 matching 10 bases. Germline V lookup: CDR1 DFQATT, CDR2 SNEGSKA (reference sequence). V gave up 0 bases and J gave up 5 bases; unmatched junction bases: 6. This CDR3 contains 15 residues. CDR3 loop: CSAREGSGGWETQYF. The DNA of the CDR3 is TGCAGTGCTAGAGAGGGTAGCGGGGGGTGGGAGACCCAGTACTTC.

Many counts were recorded for this clonotype. The rearrangement links TRBV5-5 to TRBJ2-1; D is possibly TRBD2 (5 bases). With 1 base removed from V and 5 bases from J, the gap between germline ends came to 19 bases. Per the germline V gene, CDR1 is SGHKS and CDR2 is YYEKEE (reference sequence). This CDR3 is 17 amino acids long. CDR3 protein: CASSLRIGSPEDNEQFF. The CDR3, as DNA: TGTGCCAGCAGCTTGCGGATCGGCAGCCCGGAGGACAATGAGCAGTTCTTC.

In its sample, this clonotype was seen a few times. The chain is built from TRBV5-5 and TRBJ1-1; no clear D. CDR3 length: 14 residues. Trimming left V 4 bases short and J 1 base short, with 11 bases between. From germline, CDR1 is SGHKS and CDR2 YYEKEE (reference sequence). The CDR3 coding sequence is TGTGCCAGCAGCACGGCTCCTACGAACACTGAAGCTTTCTTT. Protein: CASSTAPTNTEAFF.

This clonotype was recorded at least ten times. V and J are TRBV7-8 and TRBJ2-7; either TRBD1 or TRBD2 may fit D (6 bases each). The ends were cut back, 4 bases at V and 2 bases at J, with 18 bases in the middle. The germline V gene has CDR1 SGHVS and CDR2 FQNEAQ. This CDR3 has 16 amino acids. CDR3 protein: CASSWGSGAIPYEQYF. The CDR3 nucleotides read TGTGCCAGCAGCTGGGGGTCGGGGGCTATTCCCTACGAGCAGTACTTC. Complete variable domain (other parts from reference TRBV7-8 and TRBJ2-7): GAGVSQSPRYKVAKRGQDVALRCDPISGHVSLFWYQQALGQGPEFLTYFQNEAQLDKSGLPSDRFFAERPEGSVSTLKIQRTQQEDSAVYLCASSWGSGAIPYEQYFGPGTRLTVT.

This clonotype was counted ten times or more. This chain uses TRBV12-3 or TRBV12-4 with TRBJ1-2; 9 bases are a match to TRBD1. Germline trimming cut 6 bases from V and 8 bases from J; bases unmatched to any gene: 7. CDR3 length: 13 residues. The CDR3 loop is CASSLQGAVGYTF. The CDR3, as DNA: TGTGCCAGCAGCTTACAGGGGGCAGTGGGCTACACCTTC.

As regards this clonotype: The junction shows a germline mismatch at one end, possibly a read error. This rearrangement joins TRBV6-2 or TRBV6-3 to TRBJ2-7; the match to TRBD2 covers 8 bases. The CDR3 is made up of 15 amino acids. Germline CDR1 reads MNHEY; CDR2 reads SVGEGT. CDR3 residues: CASSYSLLAGYGQYF. In nucleotides, the CDR3 is TGTGCCAGCAGTTACTCTCTGCTAGCGGGTTACGGGCAGTACTTC.

This clonotype is medium-sized. The CDR3 loop reads CSASTTSSYNEQFF. CDR3 coding DNA: TGCAGTGCTAGCACTACCTCAAGCTACAATGAGCAGTTCTTC. The chain links TRBV20-1 to TRBJ2-1; D is unclear. Per the germline V gene, CDR1 is DFQATT and CDR2 is SNEGSKA (reference sequence). The CDR3 is made up of 14 amino acids. The ends were cut back, 3 bases at V and 3 bases at J, with 12 bases in the middle.

A note on this clonotype: A much larger clone differs by one base, so this may be a read error. V gene TRBV15 combines with J gene TRBJ2-5, with D unresolved. Germline CDR1 reads LNHNV; CDR2 reads YYDKDF (reference sequence). Deletions cut 0 bases from V and 11 bases from J, with 16 bases between. The CDR3 is made up of 14 amino acids. The CDR3 is CATSRDPALDEQYF. The CDR3 DNA sequence: TGTGCCACCAGCAGAGATCCAGCATTGGATGAGCAGTACTTC.

This chain links TRBV19 with TRBJ2-5; 11 nucleotides align to TRBD2. The assigned J gene may be wrong: the sequence end matches TRBJ2-7 better. CDR3 size: 19 residues. Germline lookup yields CDR1 LNHDA and CDR2 SQIVND (reference sequence). The CDR3 protein is CASSPSPTSGRSIGYEQYF. In DNA, the CDR3 is TGTGCCAGTAGTCCTTCACCCACTAGCGGGAGAAGTATAGGTTACGAGCAGTACTTC.

Remarks on this clonotype: A much bigger clone sits one base away, suggesting this may be a read error. V gene TRBV7-2 combines with J gene TRBJ2-1; D not resolved. The CDR3 spans 13 residues. Germline CDR1 SGHTA, CDR2 FQGNSA. CDR3 nucleotide sequence: TGTGCCTGCAGCCCCGGGCCTTACAATGAGCAGTTCTTC. This translates into CACSPGPYNEQFF. The full variable domain, its missing parts supplied by reference TRBV7-2 and TRBJ2-1, is GAGVSQSPSNKVTEKGKDVELRCDPISGHTALYWYRQSLGQGLEFLIYFQGNSAPDKSGLPSDRFSAERTGGSVSTLTIQRTQQEDSAVYLCACSPGPYNEQFFGPGTRLTVL.

The rearrangement links TRBV2 to TRBJ1-1, with 7 bases matching TRBD1. V trimming: 4 bases; J trimming: 2 bases; junction bases outside the gene matches: 7. The germline gives CDR1 SNHLY, CDR2 FYNNEI. The CDR3 runs to 15 residues. The chain's CDR3 is CASSVRGQINTEAFF. CDR3 nucleotides: TGTGCCAGCAGTGTTCGGGGACAGATAAACACTGAAGCTTTCTTT.

Note on this clonotype: A much more abundant neighbour one base away suggests this may be a read error. This chain connects TRBV6-6 to TRBJ1-2, with 7 bases fitting TRBD1. Unmatched junction bases numbered 12, after V lost 4 bases and J lost 4 bases. The CDR3 contains 16 residues. CDR1 and CDR2 from the germline V gene are MNHNY and SVGAGI (reference sequence). The CDR3 here is CASSSVTGVSPYGYTF. CDR3 nucleotide sequence: TGTGCCAGCAGTTCAGTTACAGGGGTTTCCCCCTATGGCTACACCTTC.

This clonotype appeared many times. V is TRBV30 and J is TRBJ2-7; 8 nucleotides match TRBD2. The CDR3 contains 16 residues. Germline V gene data show CDR1 as GTSNPN and CDR2 as SVGIG (reference sequence). The V gene end was trimmed by 0 bases and the J gene end by 4 bases; junction bases not matched to a gene: 11. The CDR3 protein is CAWSVGAGGRTYEQYF. The CDR3 DNA reads as TGTGCCTGGAGTGTAGGGGCGGGAGGACGGACTTACGAGCAGTACTTC.

This sequence joins TRBV29-1 and TRBJ1-1; 7 bases match TRBD1. Per germline, CDR1 SQVTM and CDR2 ANQGSEA. There are 16 residues in the CDR3. J gave up 1 base and V 3 bases, and 11 bases lay outside the gene matches. CDR3 bases: TGCAGCGTTGAGAGGGGGCGAATATTGGAGAACACTGAAGCTTTCTTT. It is translated as CSVERGRILENTEAFF.